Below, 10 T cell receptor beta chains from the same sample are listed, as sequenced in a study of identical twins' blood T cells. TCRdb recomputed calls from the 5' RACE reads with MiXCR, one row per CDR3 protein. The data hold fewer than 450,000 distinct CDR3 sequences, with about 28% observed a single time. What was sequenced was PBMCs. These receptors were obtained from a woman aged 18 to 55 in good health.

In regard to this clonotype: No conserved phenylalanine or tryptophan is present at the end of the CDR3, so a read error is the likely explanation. The CDR3 region is CASSQEITLSNQPQHV. The CDR3 coding sequence is TGCGCCAGCAGCCAAGAGATCACGCTCTCGAATCAGCCCCAGCATGTT. The rearrangement joins TRBV4-3 to TRBJ1-5; no firm D call. The CDR3 has 16 amino acids. Trimming took 0 bases from V and 4 from J, leaving 13 bases between them. The germline V gene encodes CDR1 LGHNA and CDR2 YSLEER.

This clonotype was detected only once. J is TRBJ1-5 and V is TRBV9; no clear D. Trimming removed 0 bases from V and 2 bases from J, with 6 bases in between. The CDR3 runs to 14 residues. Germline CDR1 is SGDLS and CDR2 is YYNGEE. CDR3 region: CASSVASGNQPQHF. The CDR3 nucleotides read TGTGCCAGCAGCGTAGCCTCCGGCAATCAGCCCCAGCATTTT. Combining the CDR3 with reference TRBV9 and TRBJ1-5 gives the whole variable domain DSGVTQTPKHLITATGQRVTLRCSPRSGDLSVYWYQQSLDQGLQFLIQYYNGEERAKGNILERFSAQQFPDLHSELNLSSLELGDSALYFCASSVASGNQPQHFGDGTRLSIL.

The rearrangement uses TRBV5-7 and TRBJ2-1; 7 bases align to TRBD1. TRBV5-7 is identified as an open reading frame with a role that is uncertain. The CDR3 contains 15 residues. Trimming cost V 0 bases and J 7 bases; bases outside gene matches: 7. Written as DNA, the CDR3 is TGTGCCAGCAGCTTGGGACAGGGAAGATCTAATGAGCAGTTCTTC. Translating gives CASSLGQGRSNEQFF.

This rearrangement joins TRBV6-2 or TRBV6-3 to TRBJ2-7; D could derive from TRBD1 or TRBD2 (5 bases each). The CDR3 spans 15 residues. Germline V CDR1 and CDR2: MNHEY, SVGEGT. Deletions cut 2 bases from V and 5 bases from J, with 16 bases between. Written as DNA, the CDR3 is TGTGCCAGCAGTTACGGGACGCGCCGGGGCCACGAGCAGTACTTC. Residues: CASSYGTRRGHEQYF.

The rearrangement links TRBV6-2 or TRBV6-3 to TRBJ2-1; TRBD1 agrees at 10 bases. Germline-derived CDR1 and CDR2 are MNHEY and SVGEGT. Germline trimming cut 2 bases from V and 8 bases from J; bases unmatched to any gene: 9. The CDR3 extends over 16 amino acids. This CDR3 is CASSYKRTGQGHEQFF. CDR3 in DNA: TGTGCCAGCAGTTACAAGAGGACGGGACAGGGGCATGAGCAGTTCTTC.

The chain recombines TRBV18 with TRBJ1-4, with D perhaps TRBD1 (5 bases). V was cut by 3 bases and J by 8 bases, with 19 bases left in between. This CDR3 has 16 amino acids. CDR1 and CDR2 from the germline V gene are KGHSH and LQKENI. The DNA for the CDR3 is TGTGCCAGCTCACCTAACAGGAGAGGGGCAGGCGAAAAACTGTTTTTT. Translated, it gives CASSPNRRGAGEKLFF.

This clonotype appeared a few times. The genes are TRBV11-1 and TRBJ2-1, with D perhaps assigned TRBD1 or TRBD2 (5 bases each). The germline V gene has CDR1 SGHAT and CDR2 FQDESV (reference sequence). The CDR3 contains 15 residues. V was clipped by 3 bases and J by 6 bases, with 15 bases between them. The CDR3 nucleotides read TGTGCCAGCAGCTTTTCGGGGACCTACTCCAATGAGCAGTTCTTC. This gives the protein CASSFSGTYSNEQFF.

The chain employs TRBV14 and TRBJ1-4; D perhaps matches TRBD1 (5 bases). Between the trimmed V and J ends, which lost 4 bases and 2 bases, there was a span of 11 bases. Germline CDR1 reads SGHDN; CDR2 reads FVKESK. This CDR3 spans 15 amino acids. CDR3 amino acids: CASSRGRGTNEKLFF. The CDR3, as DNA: TGTGCCAGCAGCCGGGGGAGAGGCACTAATGAAAAACTGTTTTTT.

CDR3 residues: CASSPVVGAPEAFF. Written as DNA, the CDR3 is TGTGCCAGCAGCCCCGTGGTGGGGGCGCCTGAAGCTTTCTTT. The rearrangement joins TRBV9 to TRBJ1-1; weak D call: TRBD1 (6 bases). Trimming took 4 bases from V and 6 from J, leaving 16 bases between them. The germline V gene encodes CDR1 SGDLS and CDR2 YYNGEE. The CDR3 loop spans 14 amino acids. Full variable domain (rest looked up from reference TRBV9 and TRBJ1-1): DSGVTQTPKHLITATGQRVTLRCSPRSGDLSVYWYQQSLDQGLQFLIQYYNGEERAKGNILERFSAQQFPDLHSELNLSSLELGDSALYFCASSPVVGAPEAFFGQGTRLTVV.

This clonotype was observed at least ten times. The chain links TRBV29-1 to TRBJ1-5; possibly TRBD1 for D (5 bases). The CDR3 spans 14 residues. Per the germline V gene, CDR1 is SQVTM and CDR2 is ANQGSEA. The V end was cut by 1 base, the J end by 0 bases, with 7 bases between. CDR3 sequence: CSVEVRASNQPQHF. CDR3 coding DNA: TGCAGCGTTGAAGTCAGGGCTAGCAATCAGCCCCAGCATTTT.